These T cell receptor beta chains were read from a single sample in a study of T cells in Graves' hyperthyroidism and ophthalmopathy. TCRdb re-called the multiplex PCR reads with MiXCR, one entry per CDR3 protein. The repertoire holds 250,000 to 300,000 distinct CDR3 sequences, 10% to 15% seen once, with about 8% in the top ten. Specimen: blood. The source is a woman aged 25-40 years with Graves' hyperthyroidism that later progressed to Graves' ophthalmopathy. Each CDR3 is given with its conserved first and last residue. A D gene is named only where the DNA matches it firmly. Rows give clone size only sometimes, using once, few, many, or a class for an expanded clone.

v_gene,j_gene,d_gene,abundance,CDR3nt,CDR3aa
TRBV6-1,TRBJ2-1,TRBD2,few,TGTGCCAGCAAGTCTAGCGGGAAAGACCATGAGCAGTTCTTC,CASKSSGKDHEQFF
TRBV19,TRBJ1-5,TRBD1,many,TGTGCCACCGGACAGGGTGGCAATCAGCCCCAGCATTTT,CATGQGGNQPQHF
TRBV7-3,TRBJ2-3,.,many,TGTGCCAGCAGCTTCGGCACCTCGGAGAGCTCAGATACGCAGTATTTT,CASSFGTSESSDTQYF
TRBV6-1,TRBJ1-2,.,many,TGTGCCAGCAGTTATAACGCAGGGAAGCGCTACACCTTC,CASSYNAGKRYTF
TRBV6-2/TRBV6-3,TRBJ1-6,TRBD1,.,TGTACCGGAACCGGGACAGTTAATTCACCCCTCCACTTT,CTGTGTVNSPLHF
TRBV10-3,TRBJ1-2,.,many,TGTGCCATCAGTGACGAACAGAGAGCTAACTATGGCTACACCTTC,CAISDEQRANYGYTF
TRBV3-1,TRBJ2-3,.,many,TGTGCCAGCAGCCAAGTGGCGGGGTATTTGGATACGCAGTATTTT,CASSQVAGYLDTQYF
TRBV4-3,TRBJ2-1,TRBD2,many,TGCGCCAGCAGCCAAGAGGGTAACGTTGGCGGGAGCTCGTATGAGCAGTTCTTC,CASSQEGNVGGSSYEQFF
TRBV19,TRBJ1-1,.,many,TGTGCCAGTAGTATAGGCTACACTGAAGCTTTCTTT,CASSIGYTEAFF
TRBV12-3/TRBV12-4,TRBJ2-3,TRBD2,many,TGTGCCAGCAGTTTGGGGGGGTCAGATACGCAGTATTTT,CASSLGGSDTQYF
TRBV5-6,TRBJ2-3,TRBD1,many,TGTGCCAGCAGCCCAGACAGGGAAGCTACGCAGTATTTT,CASSPDREATQYF
TRBV2,TRBJ2-3,TRBD2,many,TGTGCCAGCAGTAGCACGGCTAGCGGGAGGACAGATACGCAGTATTTT,CASSSTASGRTDTQYF
TRBV11-2,TRBJ1-4,.,few,TGTGCCAGCAGCTTAGTAAATGGGAGAAACGCGGGAAAACTGTTTTTT,CASSLVNGRNAGKLFF
TRBV19,TRBJ2-1,TRBD2,.,TGTGCCAGTAGTATTTTTTCGGCTAGCGGTCACAATGAGCAGTTCTTC,CASSIFSASGHNEQFF
TRBV3-1,TRBJ1-2,.,many,TGTGCCAGCAGCCCGCCAGAATTCTATGGCTACACCTTC,CASSPPEFYGYTF
TRBV10-3,TRBJ2-1,TRBD2,many,TGTGCCATGGCAGCGGGGGACCACAATGAGCAGTTCTTC,CAMAAGDHNEQFF
TRBV20-1,TRBJ2-5,TRBD2,many,TGCAGTGCGGAGACTAGCGGGAGGGGTCAAGAGACCCAGTACTTC,CSAETSGRGQETQYF
TRBV5-6,TRBJ2-1,TRBD2,many,TGTGCCAGCAGCGCCGGGGGGTACTACAATGAGCAGTTCTTC,CASSAGGYYNEQFF
TRBV3-1,TRBJ1-1,TRBD1,many,TGTGCCAGCAGCCCGGGACAGGCAAAGAACACTGAAGCTTTCTTT,CASSPGQAKNTEAFF
TRBV4-1,TRBJ2-1,.,many,TGCGCCAGCAGCCAAGGGCCCGGGGTAGTTGCCAATGAGCAGTTCTTC,CASSQGPGVVANEQFF
TRBV19,TRBJ2-5,.,few,TGTGCCAGTAGTATGCGGCGTCCTGGGGGCCAGTACTTC,CASSMRRPGGQYF
TRBV15,TRBJ2-1,TRBD2,.,TGTGCCACCAGTTGGACGGGAGGGCCTTACAATGAGCAGTTCTTC,CATSWTGGPYNEQFF
TRBV2,TRBJ2-3,TRBD2,many,TGTGCCAGCCGCGAGAGCGGGAGAGGCGGGAATACGCAGTATTTT,CASRESGRGGNTQYF
TRBV3-1,TRBJ2-1,TRBD2,.,TGTGCCAGCAGCCAGGGCGGGGCTAGCGGGAGTCGGTTCTTC,CASSQGGASGSRFF
TRBV6-5,TRBJ1-6,.,many,TGTGCCAGCAGTTACGGGTGGCAGAATAATTCACCCCTCCACTTT,CASSYGWQNNSPLHF
TRBV9,TRBJ1-2,.,.,TGTGCCAGCAGCGTAGGGGTGGGGGGCTATGGCTACACCTTC,CASSVGVGGYGYTF
TRBV7-8,TRBJ2-1,.,many,TGTGCCAGCAGCTTTGACCGGGACCTTGGGGGGAATGAGCAGTTCTTC,CASSFDRDLGGNEQFF
TRBV4-3,TRBJ2-7,TRBD2,many,TGCGCCAGCAGCCAAGCAGGGACTAGCGGCGAGCAGTACTTC,CASSQAGTSGEQYF
TRBV20-1,TRBJ2-1,TRBD2,.,TGCAGTGCTAGTGGCGGGAGGTTCTTAGATGAGCAGTTCTTC,CSASGGRFLDEQFF
TRBV20-1,TRBJ1-2,.,many,TGCAGTGCTAGAGATACAGAGACAGTTGCGGGCATTAGAGGGGGCTACACCTTC,CSARDTETVAGIRGGYTF
TRBV6-1,TRBJ2-3,TRBD2,many,TGTGCCAGCAGGAGGGGACTAGGGGCAGATACGCAGTATTTT,CASRRGLGADTQYF
TRBV14,TRBJ2-1,.,.,TGTGCCAGCAGCCAAGATCGTGGAGGCGTCTCTTTGGATGAGCAGTTCTTC,CASSQDRGGVSLDEQFF
TRBV20-1,TRBJ2-7,TRBD1,many,TGCAGTGCTAGTCCAATAGGGGGGACAGGTCGGTACGAGCAGTACTTC,CSASPIGGTGRYEQYF
TRBV27,TRBJ2-1,TRBD2,many,TGTGCCAGCAGTTCGGAACTAGCGGGAGGGCGAGATGAGCAGTTCTTC,CASSSELAGGRDEQFF
TRBV5-1,TRBJ1-1,TRBD1,.,TGCGCCAGCACCTCCAGGGGACAGGAGAACACTGAAGCTTTCTTT,CASTSRGQENTEAFF
TRBV11-2,TRBJ1-6,.,many,TGTGCCAGCAGCCCCCCGGGGTTTAATTCACCCCTCCACTTT,CASSPPGFNSPLHF